This entry lists 27 T cell receptor beta chains sequenced from one sample in a study of human T cells and chemical hapten exposure. Documented time point: patch test 3, about 24 weeks after DPC sensitization. Treatment indicated: therapeutic diphenylcyclopropenone sensitization with weekly scalp DPC. TCRdb reprocessed the RACE reads via MiXCR and lists one record per CDR3 protein. The sample includes approximately 160,000 distinct CDR3 sequences, around a quarter of them seen just once. The specimen was whole blood, collected in connection with sensitization to the hapten diphenylcyclopropenone (DPC). The receptors originated from a woman between 18 and 29 years old with alopecia areata. Some clones in this sample may be carry-over from other donors' samples.

This clonotype was seen a handful of times. The chain recombines TRBV29-1 with TRBJ1-1; perhaps TRBD1 as D (6 bases). The V end was cut by 5 bases, the J end by 5 bases, with 15 bases between. The CDR3 is 13 amino acids. Germline lookup yields CDR1 SQVTM and CDR2 ANQGSEA. This CDR3 reads CSVSLTGRTEAFF. In DNA, the CDR3 is TGCAGCGTTAGTCTTACAGGGAGGACTGAAGCTTTCTTT.

Only a few counts were recorded for this clonotype. The chain has TRBV15 and TRBJ2-3, with no clear D. V was shortened by 3 bases and J by 5 bases, with 9 bases between the two germline ends. CDR1 is LNHNV and CDR2 is YYDKDF in the germline V gene (reference sequence). This CDR3 spans 13 amino acids. The CDR3 bases are TGTGCCACCAGCAGTAGACTCGGAGATACGCAGTATTTT. It translates to CATSSRLGDTQYF.

This clonotype was found a few times. This rearrangement joins TRBV29-1 to TRBJ2-7, with 7 bases matching TRBD1. CDR1 is SQVTM and CDR2 is ANQGSEA in the germline V gene. With 7 bases clipped from V and 2 bases from J, the junction kept 8 bases outside the gene matches. The length of the CDR3 is 13 residues. CDR3 coding DNA: TGCAGCGCCAGACAGGGAAGCCCCTACGAGCAGTACTTC. It specifies CSARQGSPYEQYF.

This clonotype came up a few times. V and J are TRBV5-4 and TRBJ2-7; no clear D. This CDR3 comprises 13 residues. With 4 bases removed from V and 2 bases from J, the gap between germline ends came to 10 bases. The germline V gene has CDR1 SGHNT and CDR2 YYREEE (reference sequence). The CDR3 protein is CASSTGDTYEQYF. The CDR3 DNA follows: TGTGCCAGCAGCACCGGCGACACCTACGAGCAGTACTTC.

This clonotype was detected only a few times. The gene calls are TRBV7-9 and TRBJ2-7; TRBD1 or TRBD2 may be the D gene (5 bases each). The V gene lost 5 bases and the J gene lost 5 bases, with 7 bases spanning the gap. Germline values: CDR1 SEHNR, CDR2 FQNEAQ (reference sequence). The CDR3 extends over 11 amino acids. CDR3 sequence: CASSRGDEQYF. CDR3 in DNA: TGTGCCAGCAGCAGAGGGGACGAGCAGTACTTC.

The chain employs TRBV12-3 or TRBV12-4 and TRBJ2-7, with D uncertain. V was pared by 5 bases and J by 0 bases, with 14 bases between. The CDR3 runs to 15 residues. This CDR3 reads CASSPPGRYSYEQYF. The CDR3 region has the DNA TGTGCCAGCAGTCCGCCTGGTAGGTACTCCTACGAGCAGTACTTC.

This clonotype was picked up a small number of times. The rearrangement uses TRBV3-1 and TRBJ2-3; possible D gene TRBD2, 5 bases. CDR3 length: 15 residues. In germline, CDR1 is LGHDT, CDR2 YNNKEL (reference sequence). With 6 bases removed from V and 1 base from J, the gap between germline ends came to 14 bases. CDR3 residues: CASSHQGLRTDTQYF. For the CDR3, the DNA is TGTGCCAGCAGTCATCAAGGACTGCGCACAGATACGCAGTATTTT.

This clonotype was seen repeatedly, ten times or more. This chain joins TRBV20-1 and TRBJ2-1, with D possibly matching TRBD2 (6 bases). The CDR3 contains 14 residues. With 3 bases removed from V and 9 bases from J, the gap between germline ends came to 18 bases. Germline V CDR1 and CDR2: DFQATT, SNEGSKA (reference sequence). CDR3 sequence (DNA): TGCAGTGCTAGTCAGCTAGGCGGGACGGCTGAGCAGTTCTTC. Translating gives CSASQLGGTAEQFF.

The CDR3 DNA reads TGTGCCAGCAGCTTAATTATGGGTATGGGGGAAACTGAAGCTTTCTTT. This translates into CASSLIMGMGETEAFF. V is TRBV7-9 and J is TRBJ1-1, with D perhaps matching TRBD1 (5 bases). Germline V gene data show CDR1 as SEHNR and CDR2 as FQNEAQ (reference sequence). The V gene lost 2 bases and the J gene lost 5 bases, with 18 bases spanning the gap. The CDR3 has 16 residues.

The chain employs TRBV6-2 or TRBV6-3 and TRBJ1-5; 8 bases map to TRBD1. CDR3 length: 19 amino acids. The ends lost 1 base at V and 0 bases at J; junction bases unmatched: 11. CDR1 and CDR2 (germline): MNHEY, SVGEGT. This CDR3 is CASSYFYGTGTYSNQPQHF. The CDR3 nucleotides read TGTGCCAGCAGTTACTTCTACGGGACAGGCACATATAGCAATCAGCCCCAGCATTTT.

The chain joins TRBV7-2 to TRBJ2-1; 12 bases are a match to TRBD2. V gave up 5 bases and J gave up 6 bases; unmatched junction bases: 5. The CDR3 sequence is 15 residues long. Per germline, CDR1 SGHTA and CDR2 FQGNSA. The CDR3 region is CASSPTSGRGNEQFF. In DNA, the CDR3 is TGTGCCAGCAGCCCGACTAGCGGGAGAGGCAATGAGCAGTTCTTC.

The chain employs TRBV28 and TRBJ2-3; D is ambiguous. Trimming stripped 8 bases from V and 0 bases from J, with 12 bases between. The CDR3 loop spans 14 amino acids. Germline assignment: CDR1 MDHEN and CDR2 SYDVKM. This CDR3 reads CASAFRRSTDTQYF. The CDR3 DNA sequence: TGTGCCAGCGCTTTTCGACGTAGCACAGATACGCAGTATTTT.

The chain combines TRBV4-3 with TRBJ2-1, with 9 bases fitting TRBD1. CDR1 and CDR2 (germline): LGHNA, YSLEER. V trimming: 3 bases; J trimming: 9 bases; junction bases outside the gene matches: 9. The CDR3 is made up of 15 amino acids. The CDR3 DNA follows: TGCGCCAGCAGCCAGGGCCGGGACAGGGTCGGTGAGCAGTTCTTC. Translated, it gives CASSQGRDRVGEQFF.

This clonotype was seen more than once but under ten times. The chain has TRBV6-2 or TRBV6-3 and TRBJ2-7; D uncertain. Germline loops: CDR1 MNHEY, CDR2 SVGEGT. The V end lost 7 bases, the J end lost 2 bases, and 9 bases lay between the germline ends. The CDR3 has 12 amino acids. DNA for the CDR3: TGTGCCAGCAACCATGGGACCTACGAGCAGTACTTC. This gives the protein CASNHGTYEQYF.

This sequence joins TRBV20-1 and TRBJ2-3; TRBD2 is a possible D gene (5 bases). Germline loops: CDR1 DFQATT, CDR2 SNEGSKA (reference sequence). With 6 bases removed from V and 5 bases from J, the gap between germline ends came to 15 bases. CDR3 length equals 13 residues. As DNA, the CDR3 is TGCAGTGCACTAGGACCGCGTAAAGATACGCAGTATTTT. Protein product: CSALGPRKDTQYF.

This clonotype appeared a single time. The chain employs TRBV7-2 and TRBJ2-1, with TRBD2 identical over 8 bases. V lost 1 base, J lost 9 bases, and 5 bases stayed unmatched. Germline V gives CDR1 SGHTA, CDR2 FQGNSA. The CDR3 loop spans 14 amino acids. DNA of the CDR3: TGTGCCAGCAGCTTAGGAGCGGGAGAGGGTGAGCAGTTCTTC. This sequence encodes CASSLGAGEGEQFF.

This clonotype showed up just a few times. This chain joins TRBV19 and TRBJ2-1, with 11 bases fitting TRBD2. The trim removed 6 bases at V and 7 bases at J, leaving 8 bases unmatched. The germline gives CDR1 LNHDA, CDR2 SQIVND (reference sequence). The CDR3 is 15 residues long. CDR3 sequence (DNA): TGTGCCAGTAGCCCTACTAGCGGGAGTTTGAATGAGCAGTTCTTC. It specifies CASSPTSGSLNEQFF.

This clonotype occurred a few times. V is TRBV20-1 and J is TRBJ2-2; D may be TRBD2 (5 bases). Trimming shortened V by 0 bases and J by 4 bases, and 6 bases separated the two germline ends. Germline CDR1 is DFQATT and CDR2 is SNEGSKA (reference sequence). The CDR3 runs 13 residues. The CDR3 nucleotides are TGCAGTGCTAGAGAGGGAGTCACCGGGGAGCTGTTTTTT. Encoded protein: CSAREGVTGELFF.

This clonotype was seen more than once but under ten times. The chain joins TRBV29-1 to TRBJ2-1; 8 bases map to TRBD2. The germline CDR1 and CDR2 sequences are SQVTM and ANQGSEA. V shed 8 bases and J 5 bases; nucleotides not matched to a gene: 14. CDR3 size: 15 residues. This chain's CDR3 is CSSGRGAGEDNEQFF. The CDR3 coding sequence is TGCAGCTCTGGGCGCGGAGCGGGGGAGGACAATGAGCAGTTCTTC.

This sequence joins TRBV27 and TRBJ2-7; D is unclear. CDR1 is MNHEY and CDR2 is SMNVEV in the germline V gene (reference sequence). With 8 bases removed from V and 1 base from J, the gap between germline ends came to 6 bases. The CDR3 loop spans 11 amino acids. CDR3 loop: CASGYSYEQYF. For the CDR3, the DNA is TGTGCCAGCGGGTATTCCTACGAGCAGTACTTC.

Here the CDR3 DNA reads TGTGCCAGCAGCTTATTACCCTGGGACACCGGGGAGCTGTTTTTT. It encodes CASSLLPWDTGELFF. The chain joins TRBV7-2 to TRBJ2-2; D remains unclear. The CDR3 spans 15 residues. Germline lookup yields CDR1 SGHTA and CDR2 FQGNSA. V lost 2 bases to trimming and J lost 3 bases, with 10 bases between them.

This clonotype was seen a few times. The V call is TRBV4-1, the J call TRBJ1-3, with TRBD1 as a possible D gene (5 bases). This CDR3 spans 15 amino acids. Germline lookup yields CDR1 MGHRA and CDR2 YSYEKL. V dropped 0 bases and J dropped 3 bases, with 9 bases sitting between them. CDR3 protein: CASSQDWTSGNTIYF. The CDR3 bases are TGCGCCAGCAGCCAAGATTGGACAAGTGGAAACACCATATATTTT.

This clonotype was counted between two and nine times. The chain links TRBV18 to TRBJ2-7; D is unresolved. Germline lookup yields CDR1 KGHSH and CDR2 LQKENI. The V gene lost 1 base and the J gene lost 1 base, with 2 bases spanning the gap. This CDR3 is 12 amino acids long. CDR3 protein: CASSPQSYEQYF. In DNA form, the CDR3 reads TGTGCCAGCTCACCACAATCCTACGAGCAGTACTTC.

V and J are TRBV10-3 and TRBJ1-5, with D unresolved. V was pared by 3 bases and J by 7 bases, with 7 bases between. Germline loops: CDR1 ENHRY, CDR2 SYGVKD. CDR3 size: 12 residues. The CDR3: CAISETVQPQHF. CDR3 nucleotide sequence: TGTGCCATCAGTGAAACAGTCCAGCCCCAGCATTTT.

This clonotype was observed a few times. The chain employs TRBV9 and TRBJ1-3, with TRBD1 as a possible D gene (6 bases). The CDR3 runs to 14 residues. The V and J ends lost 3 bases and 1 base respectively, with 8 bases between them. CDR1 is SGDLS and CDR2 is YYNGEE in the germline V gene. The CDR3 here is CASSGTASGNTIYF. The CDR3 DNA is TGTGCCAGCAGCGGGACAGCTTCTGGAAACACCATATATTTT. Looking up the rest from reference TRBV9 and TRBJ1-3 gives the full variable domain: DSGVTQTPKHLITATGQRVTLRCSPRSGDLSVYWYQQSLDQGLQFLIQYYNGEERAKGNILERFSAQQFPDLHSELNLSSLELGDSALYFCASSGTASGNTIYFGEGSWLTVV.

This clonotype occurred a few times. V gene TRBV14 combines with J gene TRBJ2-2; TRBD1 aligns across 9 bases. From germline, CDR1 is SGHDN and CDR2 FVKESK. This CDR3 comprises 16 residues. The ends lost 3 bases at V and 5 bases at J; junction bases unmatched: 7. The CDR3 reads CASSHRNRGRTGELFF. The CDR3 region has the DNA TGTGCCAGCAGCCACCGAAACAGGGGGCGGACCGGGGAGCTGTTTTTT.

A few counts support this clonotype. The rearrangement uses TRBV9 and TRBJ2-1; 12 bases are shared with TRBD2. The CDR3 length is 16 residues. Germline CDR1 and CDR2: SGDLS and YYNGEE. The V segment lost 0 bases and the J segment 7 bases; nucleotides outside the gene matches: 5. The CDR3 is CASSVVPSGRGNEQFF. For the CDR3, the DNA is TGTGCCAGCAGCGTAGTTCCTAGCGGGAGGGGGAATGAGCAGTTCTTC.